What follows are 27 T cell receptor beta chains derived from one specimen sequenced in a study of T cell responses to AZD1222 COVID-19 vaccine. Profiling relied on immunoSEQ multiplex PCR, and the TCRdb table lists in-frame clones only, not all of them. The sample has 150,000 or so clones; about nine tenths are singletons. The material sequenced was peripheral blood, taken on day 0 of AZD1222 vaccination. The receptors here all came from an adult in good health.

The chain uses TRBV6-2 or TRBV6-3 and TRBJ2-7, with 10 bases fitting TRBD2. This CDR3 comprises 16 residues. V shed 5 bases, J shed 7 bases, and the junction held 14 bases outside the gene matches. From germline, CDR1 is MNHEY and CDR2 SVGEGT. The CDR3 bases are TGTGCCAGCAGTACCGGGAGAAGCGGGGGGGCAAGGGAGCAGTACTTC. It translates to CASSTGRSGGAREQYF.

This chain uses TRBV4-1 with TRBJ1-5, with D possibly TRBD1 on 6 matching bases. Looked up from germline, CDR1 is MGHRA and CDR2 is YSYEKL. V lost 0 bases to trimming and J lost 6 bases, with 18 bases between them. The CDR3 sequence is 17 residues long. The DNA of the CDR3 is TGCGCCAGCAGCCAAGAAGAGGCAGGGGCGCGAAGTCAGCCCCAGCATTTT. Protein: CASSQEEAGARSQPQHF.

V is TRBV6-5 and J is TRBJ1-1; D is undetermined. V lost 4 bases to trimming and J lost 1 base, with 13 bases between them. Germline CDR1 MNHEY, CDR2 SVGAGI. This CDR3 has 15 amino acids. The CDR3 DNA follows: TGTGCCAGCAGTTTACTCAGGACCGCGAACACTGAAGCTTTCTTT. It specifies CASSLLRTANTEAFF.

The V call is TRBV18, the J call TRBJ1-4; the D is unclear. This CDR3 has 14 amino acids. V lost 2 bases and J lost 5, with 9 bases in between. Per germline, CDR1 KGHSH and CDR2 LQKENI. This chain's CDR3 is CASSPRDSNEKLFF. The DNA for the CDR3 is TGTGCCAGCTCACCAAGGGATTCCAATGAAAAACTGTTTTTT.

This clone was seen just once. The chain is built from TRBV10-2 and TRBJ1-5; perhaps TRBD1 as D (6 bases). CDR3 length equals 14 residues. Per germline, CDR1 WSHSY and CDR2 SAAADI. Trimming took 6 bases from V and 2 from J, leaving 11 bases between them. DNA for the CDR3: TGCGCCAGCAGGAAAGCAGGGGGCAATCAGCCCCAGCATTTT. This sequence encodes CASRKAGGNQPQHF.

The CDR3: CASSQVGNEQYF. The CDR3 DNA reads as TGTGCCAGCAGCCAAGTGGGAAACGAGCAGTACTTC. The genes are TRBV3-1 (or the pseudogene TRBV3-2) and TRBJ2-7; D remains unclear. Between the trimmed V and J ends, which lost 1 base and 5 bases, there was a span of 6 bases. The CDR3 has 12 amino acids. CDR1 and CDR2 (germline): LGHDT, YNNKEL (reference sequence).

This clone is a singleton in its sample. V gene TRBV6-5 combines with J gene TRBJ1-5; tentatively, D is TRBD1 (5 bases). V was cut by 0 bases and J by 5 bases, with 11 bases left in between. Germline V CDR1 and CDR2: MNHEY, SVGAGI. The length of the CDR3 is 15 residues. The CDR3 loop is CASSYSSDNDQPQHF. The CDR3 bases are TGTGCCAGCAGTTACTCGTCGGACAACGATCAGCCCCAGCATTTT.

The chain combines TRBV5-1 with TRBJ1-3; possible D gene TRBD1, 5 bases. CDR1 is SGHRS, CDR2 YFSETQ, per germline. The CDR3 length is 15 residues. The V end was cut by 0 bases, the J end by 7 bases, with 14 bases between. CDR3 bases: TGCGCCAGCAGCTTGGCGACGGGTCGGGGGAACACCATATATTTT. Its protein product is CASSLATGRGNTIYF.

The chain carries TRBV7-3 and TRBJ1-2, with 7 bases identical to TRBD1. Germline V gives CDR1 SGHTA, CDR2 FQGTGA. J was trimmed by 4 bases and V by 6 bases; bases with no gene match: 5. The CDR3 is 13 amino acids. The CDR3 coding sequence is TGTGCCAGCAGTTCCACAGGGGCCTATGGCTACACCTTC. Translating it yields CASSSTGAYGYTF.

The rearrangement joins TRBV7-3 to TRBJ1-1, with D possibly TRBD1 on 5 matching bases. The CDR3 is 14 residues long. Trimming removed 2 bases from V and 2 bases from J, with 9 bases in between. Germline CDR1 and CDR2: SGHTA and FQGTGA. CDR3 sequence reads: CASSLQGSNTEAFF. The CDR3 DNA sequence: TGTGCCAGCAGCTTACAGGGCAGTAACACTGAAGCTTTCTTT.

This chain joins TRBV7-3 and TRBJ1-2; D not certain. Germline CDR1 reads SGHTA; CDR2 reads FQGTGA. CDR3 length equals 13 residues. V lost 2 bases and J lost 0, with 4 bases in between. CDR3 sequence: CASSLAPNYGYTF. CDR3 coding DNA: TGTGCCAGCAGCTTAGCACCTAACTATGGCTACACCTTC.

V gene TRBV9 combines with J gene TRBJ2-1; 10 bases fit TRBD2. Germline V gene sequence: CDR1 SGDLS, CDR2 YYNGEE. V shed 1 base and J 10 bases; nucleotides not matched to a gene: 5. This CDR3 has 14 amino acids. The CDR3 spells CASSVRAGGPEQFF. The CDR3 DNA sequence: TGTGCCAGCAGCGTAAGAGCGGGGGGGCCGGAGCAGTTCTTC.

V gene TRBV11-3 combines with J gene TRBJ2-3; TRBD1 or TRBD2 may be the D gene (8 bases each). Trimming removed 7 bases from V and 5 bases from J, with 13 bases in between. CDR1 SGHNT and CDR2 YENEEA come from the germline V gene. This CDR3 has 13 amino acids. The CDR3 spells CASKRGTGDTQYF. The CDR3 nucleotides are TGTGCCAGCAAGCGGGGGACAGGAGATACGCAGTATTTT.

This clone was picked up one time. This sequence joins TRBV11-2 and TRBJ2-5; D is undetermined. Trimming took 5 bases from V and 4 from J, leaving 14 bases between them. CDR3 length: 14 residues. The germline gives CDR1 SGHAT, CDR2 FQNNGV. CDR3 DNA sequence: TGTGCCAGCAGCCCCCCGCGCGGACCAGAGACCCAGTACTTC. This codes for CASSPPRGPETQYF.

V is TRBV10-3 and J is TRBJ2-1; a weak D match, TRBD2 (6 bases). Germline loops: CDR1 ENHRY, CDR2 SYGVKD. Between the trimmed V and J ends, which lost 0 bases and 7 bases, there was a span of 16 bases. The CDR3 is 16 residues long. CDR3 sequence reads: CAISESEGRGGNEQFF. CDR3 nucleotide sequence: TGTGCCATCAGTGAGTCGGAGGGGCGCGGAGGTAATGAGCAGTTCTTC.

This chain connects TRBV2 to TRBJ1-2, with D possibly being TRBD1 (6 bases). The ends were cut back, 8 bases at V and 2 bases at J, with 18 bases in the middle. The CDR3 consists of 15 residues. Germline values: CDR1 SNHLY, CDR2 FYNNEI. The CDR3 DNA reads TGTGCCAGCCTCGTTACAGGGTGGGGCAACTATGGCTACACCTTC. Translated: CASLVTGWGNYGYTF.

The chain carries TRBV5-1 and TRBJ2-5, with 7 bases that match TRBD2. The CDR3 loop spans 14 amino acids. Per germline, CDR1 SGHRS and CDR2 YFSETQ. Losses at the gene ends were 5 bases for V and 5 bases for J; bases not matched to a gene: 9. The CDR3, as DNA: TGCGCCAGCAGATCCGGACTAGTTGGGGAGACCCAGTACTTC. Protein product: CASRSGLVGETQYF.

The CDR3 is CAWSVPGHVNEKLFF. The DNA for the CDR3 is TGTGCCTGGAGTGTTCCGGGACACGTTAATGAAAAACTGTTTTTT. The V gene is TRBV30, the J gene TRBJ1-4; the D gene is possibly TRBD1 (6 bases). Trimming removed 0 bases at V and 4 bases at J, with 12 bases between. This CDR3 spans 15 amino acids. The germline CDR1 and CDR2 sequences are GTSNPN and SVGIG (reference sequence).

The chain links TRBV9 to TRBJ1-3; tentative D call: TRBD1 (6 bases). The CDR3 length is 16 residues. V was clipped by 0 bases and J by 2 bases, with 12 bases between them. Germline V gene sequence: CDR1 SGDLS, CDR2 YYNGEE. The CDR3 DNA is TGTGCCAGCAGCGTAGGGATACAGGGCCCTGGAAACACCATATATTTT. This translates into CASSVGIQGPGNTIYF.

The J gene is TRBJ1-2, the V gene TRBV28; D remains unclear. The CDR3 is 14 amino acids. Germline V CDR1 and CDR2: MDHEN, SYDVKM. V was clipped by 6 bases and J by 4 bases, with 15 bases between them. This chain's CDR3 is CASRPRTLPYGYTF. The CDR3 nucleotides read TGTGCCAGCAGGCCTCGGACGCTTCCCTATGGCTACACCTTC.

V usage is TRBV4-2 and J usage is TRBJ2-2; tentatively, D is TRBD2 (6 bases). The ends were cut back, 3 bases at V and 4 bases at J, with 12 bases in the middle. The CDR3 totals 15 residues. Per germline, CDR1 LGHNA and CDR2 YNFKEQ. Here the CDR3 reads CASSHGGAPTGELFF. DNA for the CDR3: TGTGCCAGCAGCCATGGCGGGGCCCCCACCGGGGAGCTGTTTTTT.

The rearrangement uses TRBV2 and TRBJ1-5; D might be TRBD1 (6 bases). The CDR3 length is 16 residues. V was pared by 6 bases and J by 2 bases, with 17 bases between. The germline V gene has CDR1 SNHLY and CDR2 FYNNEI. The CDR3 DNA reads TGTGCCAGCAGCGGGCCAGGGGCAGGGGGCAATCAGCCCCAGCATTTT. Protein sequence: CASSGPGAGGNQPQHF. The complete variable domain, with remaining parts taken from reference TRBV2 and TRBJ1-5, reads EPEVTQTPSHQVTQMGQEVILRCVPISNHLYFYWYRQILGQKVEFLVSFYNNEISEKSEIFDDQFSVERPDGSNFTLKIRSTKLEDSAMYFCASSGPGAGGNQPQHFGDGTRLSIL.

Only one count was recorded for this clone. The V call is TRBV27, the J call TRBJ2-5; possible D gene TRBD1, 6 bases. Looked up from germline, CDR1 is MNHEY and CDR2 is SMNVEV (reference sequence). The CDR3 consists of 15 residues. The V and J ends lost 6 bases and 4 bases respectively, with 18 bases between them. The CDR3 reads CASRNRGGEGETQYF. The DNA of the CDR3 is TGTGCCAGCAGAAACCGAGGGGGAGAGGGAGAGACCCAGTACTTC.

The chain uses TRBV5-6 and TRBJ2-1, with D maybe TRBD1 (6 bases). The ends were cut back, 4 bases at V and 0 bases at J, with 11 bases in the middle. The CDR3 runs to 15 residues. Germline CDR1 SGHDT, CDR2 YYEEEE. The CDR3 is CASSRDRSSYNEQFF. The CDR3 coding sequence is TGTGCCAGCAGCCGAGACAGGAGCTCCTACAATGAGCAGTTCTTC.

The V and J genes are TRBV5-5 and TRBJ2-1, with 9 bases that match TRBD2. Looked up from germline, CDR1 is SGHKS and CDR2 is YYEKEE (reference sequence). The ends lost 2 bases at V and 3 bases at J; junction bases unmatched: 12. This CDR3 has 18 residues. The CDR3 loop reads CASSLGVSGGPLYNEQFF. The DNA for the CDR3 is TGTGCCAGCAGCTTAGGGGTGAGCGGGGGGCCCCTCTACAATGAGCAGTTCTTC.

This clone was seen a single time. This rearrangement joins TRBV6-2 or TRBV6-3 to TRBJ1-5; 9 nucleotides agree with TRBD1. V lost 4 bases, J lost 6 bases, and 7 bases stayed unmatched. Germline values: CDR1 MNHEY, CDR2 SVGEGT. The length of the CDR3 is 15 residues. The DNA for the CDR3 is TGTGCCAGCAGTTCTCGGACAGGGGCGGCTCAGCCCCAGCATTTT. Protein: CASSSRTGAAQPQHF.

The rearrangement joins TRBV4-3 to TRBJ1-1, with D uncertain. The germline V gene encodes CDR1 LGHNA and CDR2 YSLEER. The CDR3 is made up of 17 amino acids. Trimming stripped 0 bases from V and 1 base from J, with 15 bases between. The CDR3 nucleotides read TGCGCCAGCAGCCAAGATTCAGAAGCATTGGGGAACACTGAAGCTTTCTTT. Protein product: CASSQDSEALGNTEAFF.